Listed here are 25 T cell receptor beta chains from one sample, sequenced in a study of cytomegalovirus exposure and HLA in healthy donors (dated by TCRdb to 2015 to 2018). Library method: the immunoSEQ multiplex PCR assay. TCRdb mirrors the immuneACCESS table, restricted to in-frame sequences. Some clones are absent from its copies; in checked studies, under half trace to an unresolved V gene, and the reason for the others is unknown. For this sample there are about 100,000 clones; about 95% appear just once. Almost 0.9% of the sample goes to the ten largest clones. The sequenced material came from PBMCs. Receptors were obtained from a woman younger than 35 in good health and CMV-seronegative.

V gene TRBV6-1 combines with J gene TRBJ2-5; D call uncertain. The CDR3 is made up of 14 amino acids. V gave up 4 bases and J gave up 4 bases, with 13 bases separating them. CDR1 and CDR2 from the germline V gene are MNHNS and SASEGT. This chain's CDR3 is CASSGRALLETQYF. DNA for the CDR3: TGTGCCAGCAGTGGAAGAGCCCTCTTAGAGACCCAGTACTTC.

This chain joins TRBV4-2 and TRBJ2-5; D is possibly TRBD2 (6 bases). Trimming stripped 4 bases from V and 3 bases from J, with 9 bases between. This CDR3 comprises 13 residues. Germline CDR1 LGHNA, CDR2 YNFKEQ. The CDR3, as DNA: TGTGCCAGCAGCCGCCAGCGGGAAGAGACCCAGTACTTC. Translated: CASSRQREETQYF.

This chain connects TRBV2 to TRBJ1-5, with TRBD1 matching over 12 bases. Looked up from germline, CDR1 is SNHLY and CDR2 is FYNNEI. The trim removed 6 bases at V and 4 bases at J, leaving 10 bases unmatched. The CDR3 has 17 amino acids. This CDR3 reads CASSAGTGGVKNQPQHF. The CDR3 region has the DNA TGTGCCAGCAGCGCGGGGACAGGGGGCGTGAAGAATCAGCCCCAGCATTTT.

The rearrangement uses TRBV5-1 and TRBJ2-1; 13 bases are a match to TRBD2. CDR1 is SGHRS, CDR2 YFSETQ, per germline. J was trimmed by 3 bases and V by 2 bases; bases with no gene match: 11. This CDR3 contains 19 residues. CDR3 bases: TGCGCCAGCAGCTTTGGGGTCCCGGGACTAGCGGGAATCTACAATGAGCAGTTCTTC. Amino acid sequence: CASSFGVPGLAGIYNEQFF.

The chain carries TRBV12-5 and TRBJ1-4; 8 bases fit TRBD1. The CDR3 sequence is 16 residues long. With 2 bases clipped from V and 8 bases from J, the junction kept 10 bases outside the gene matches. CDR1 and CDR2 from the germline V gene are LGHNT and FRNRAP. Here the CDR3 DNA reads TGTGCTAGTGGTTTGCTCCGGACAGGGTATGGAGAAAAACTGTTTTTT. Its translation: CASGLLRTGYGEKLFF.

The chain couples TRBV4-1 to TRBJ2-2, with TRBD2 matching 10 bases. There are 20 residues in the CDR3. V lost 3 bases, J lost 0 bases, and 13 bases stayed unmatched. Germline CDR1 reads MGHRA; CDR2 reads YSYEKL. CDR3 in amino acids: CASSHPQGLAASPNTGELFF. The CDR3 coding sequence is TGCGCCAGCAGCCACCCCCAAGGACTAGCGGCATCACCGAACACCGGGGAGCTGTTTTTT.

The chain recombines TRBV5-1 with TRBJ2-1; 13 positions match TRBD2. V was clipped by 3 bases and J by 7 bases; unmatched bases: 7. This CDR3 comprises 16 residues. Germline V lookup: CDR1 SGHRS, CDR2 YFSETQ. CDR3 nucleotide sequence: TGCGCCAGCAGCTCCAAACTAGCGGGAGGGAGAAATGAGCAGTTCTTC. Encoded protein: CASSSKLAGGRNEQFF.

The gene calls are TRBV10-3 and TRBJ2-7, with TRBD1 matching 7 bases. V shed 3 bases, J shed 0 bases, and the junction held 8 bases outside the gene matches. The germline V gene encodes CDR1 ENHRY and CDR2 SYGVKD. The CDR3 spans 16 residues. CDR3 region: CAISDRDRASSYEQYF. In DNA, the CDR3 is TGTGCCATCAGTGACCGCGACAGGGCGAGCTCCTACGAGCAGTACTTC.

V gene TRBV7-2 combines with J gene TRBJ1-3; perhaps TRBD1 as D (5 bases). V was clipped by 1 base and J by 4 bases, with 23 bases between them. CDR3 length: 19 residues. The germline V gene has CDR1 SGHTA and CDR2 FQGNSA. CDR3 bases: TGTGCCAGCAGCTTAGGGCAGGGTGGCTGGCGGACGGGCGGAAACACCATATATTTT. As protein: CASSLGQGGWRTGGNTIYF.

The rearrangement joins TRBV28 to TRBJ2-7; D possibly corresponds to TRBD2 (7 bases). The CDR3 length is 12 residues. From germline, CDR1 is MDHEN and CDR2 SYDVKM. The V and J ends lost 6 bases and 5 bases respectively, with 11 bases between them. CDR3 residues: CASSRGANEQYF. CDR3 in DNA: TGTGCCAGCAGCCGGGGGGCCAACGAGCAGTACTTC.

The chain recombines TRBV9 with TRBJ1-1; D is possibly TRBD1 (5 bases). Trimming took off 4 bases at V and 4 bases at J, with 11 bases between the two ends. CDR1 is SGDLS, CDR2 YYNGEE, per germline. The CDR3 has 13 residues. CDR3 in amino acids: CASSLGGSTEAFF. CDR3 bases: TGTGCCAGCAGCCTGGGGGGAAGCACTGAAGCTTTCTTT. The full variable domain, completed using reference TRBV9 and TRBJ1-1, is DSGVTQTPKHLITATGQRVTLRCSPRSGDLSVYWYQQSLDQGLQFLIQYYNGEERAKGNILERFSAQQFPDLHSELNLSSLELGDSALYFCASSLGGSTEAFFGQGTRLTVV.

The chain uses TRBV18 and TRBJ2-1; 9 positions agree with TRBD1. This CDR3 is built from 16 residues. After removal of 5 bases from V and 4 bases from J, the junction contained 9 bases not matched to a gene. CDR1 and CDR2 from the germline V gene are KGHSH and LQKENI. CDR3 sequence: CASSNRQGEWYNEQFF. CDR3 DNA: TGTGCCAGCTCAAACCGACAGGGGGAGTGGTACAATGAGCAGTTCTTC.

Here the CDR3 reads CASSFAGGPLETQYF. The CDR3 DNA sequence: TGTGCCAGCAGCTTCGCAGGGGGACCCCTGGAGACCCAGTACTTC. The rearrangement joins TRBV7-2 to TRBJ2-5, with 7 positions matching TRBD1. The germline CDR1 and CDR2 sequences are SGHTA and FQGNSA. The CDR3 loop spans 15 amino acids. The V and J ends lost 3 bases and 5 bases, in that order; junction bases with no gene match: 9.

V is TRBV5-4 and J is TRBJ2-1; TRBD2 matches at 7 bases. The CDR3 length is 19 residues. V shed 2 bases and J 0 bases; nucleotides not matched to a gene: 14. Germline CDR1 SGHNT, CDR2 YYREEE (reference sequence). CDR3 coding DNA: TGTGCCAGCAGCTTAGTCCAGCGGGACTCCATTAGCTCCTACAATGAGCAGTTCTTC. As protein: CASSLVQRDSISSYNEQFF.

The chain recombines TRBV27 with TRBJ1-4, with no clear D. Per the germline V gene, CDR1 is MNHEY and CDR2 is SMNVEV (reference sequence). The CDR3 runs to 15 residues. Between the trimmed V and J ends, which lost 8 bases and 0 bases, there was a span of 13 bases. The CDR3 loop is CASHPRSTTNEKLFF. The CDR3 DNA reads TGTGCCAGCCATCCTCGGAGTACAACTAATGAAAAACTGTTTTTT.

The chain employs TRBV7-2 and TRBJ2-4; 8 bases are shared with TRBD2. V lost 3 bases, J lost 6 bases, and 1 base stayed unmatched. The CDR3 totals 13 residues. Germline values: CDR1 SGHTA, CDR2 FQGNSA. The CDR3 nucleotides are TGTGCCAGCAGCTTCGGGACTAGAAACATTCAGTACTTC. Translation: CASSFGTRNIQYF.

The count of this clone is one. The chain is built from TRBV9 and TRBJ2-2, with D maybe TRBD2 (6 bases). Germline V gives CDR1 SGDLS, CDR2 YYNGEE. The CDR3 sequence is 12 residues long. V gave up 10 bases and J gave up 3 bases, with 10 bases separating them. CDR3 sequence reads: CASGGYTGELFF. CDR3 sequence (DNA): TGTGCCTCCGGGGGATACACCGGGGAGCTGTTTTTT.

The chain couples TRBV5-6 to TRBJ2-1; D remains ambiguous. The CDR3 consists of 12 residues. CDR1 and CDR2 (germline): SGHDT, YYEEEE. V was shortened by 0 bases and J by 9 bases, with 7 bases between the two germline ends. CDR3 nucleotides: TGTGCCAGCAGCTTGGGGGCGCTTGAGCAGTTCTTC. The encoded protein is CASSLGALEQFF.

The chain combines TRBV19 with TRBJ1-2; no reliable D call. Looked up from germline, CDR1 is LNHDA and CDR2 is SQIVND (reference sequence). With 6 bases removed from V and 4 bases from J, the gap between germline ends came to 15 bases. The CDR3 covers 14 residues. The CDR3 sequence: CASSPFGASYGYTF. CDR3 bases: TGTGCCAGTAGCCCCTTCGGAGCCAGCTATGGCTACACCTTC.

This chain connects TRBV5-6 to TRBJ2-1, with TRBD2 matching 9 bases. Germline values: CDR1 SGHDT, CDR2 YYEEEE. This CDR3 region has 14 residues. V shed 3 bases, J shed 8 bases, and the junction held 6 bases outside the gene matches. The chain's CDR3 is CASSSGLAIDEQFF. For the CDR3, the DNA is TGTGCCAGCAGCTCGGGACTAGCTATAGATGAGCAGTTCTTC.

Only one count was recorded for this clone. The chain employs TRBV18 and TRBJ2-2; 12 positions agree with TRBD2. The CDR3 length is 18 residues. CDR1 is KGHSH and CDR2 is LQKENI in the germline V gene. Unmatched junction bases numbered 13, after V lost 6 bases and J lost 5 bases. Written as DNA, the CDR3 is TGTGCCAGCTCCCGCTACCCCCTAGCGGGAGGGCCTACCGGGGAGCTGTTTTTT. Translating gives CASSRYPLAGGPTGELFF.

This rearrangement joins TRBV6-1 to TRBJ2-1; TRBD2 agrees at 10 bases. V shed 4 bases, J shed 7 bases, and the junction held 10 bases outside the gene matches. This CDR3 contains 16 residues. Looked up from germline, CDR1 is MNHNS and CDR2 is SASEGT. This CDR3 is CASSATAGGLRNEQFF. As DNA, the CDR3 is TGTGCCAGCAGTGCAACAGCGGGAGGGCTCCGGAATGAGCAGTTCTTC.

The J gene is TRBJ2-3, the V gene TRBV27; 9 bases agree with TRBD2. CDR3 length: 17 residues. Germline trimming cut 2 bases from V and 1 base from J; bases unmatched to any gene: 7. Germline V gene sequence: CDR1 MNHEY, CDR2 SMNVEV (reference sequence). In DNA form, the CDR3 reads TGTGCCAGCAGTTTACTCCAGACTAGCGGTGGCACAGATACGCAGTATTTT. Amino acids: CASSLLQTSGGTDTQYF.

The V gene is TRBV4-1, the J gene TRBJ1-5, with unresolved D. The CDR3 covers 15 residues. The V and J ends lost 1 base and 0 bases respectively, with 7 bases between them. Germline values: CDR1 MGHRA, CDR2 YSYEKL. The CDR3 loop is CASSQGVSSNQPQHF. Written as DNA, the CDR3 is TGCGCCAGCAGCCAAGGCGTAAGTAGCAATCAGCCCCAGCATTTT.

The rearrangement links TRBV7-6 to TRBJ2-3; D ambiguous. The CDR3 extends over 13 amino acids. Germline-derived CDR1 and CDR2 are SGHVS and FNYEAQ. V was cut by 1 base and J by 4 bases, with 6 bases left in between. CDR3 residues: CASSLGLADTQYF. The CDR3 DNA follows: TGTGCCAGCAGCTTAGGTCTAGCAGATACGCAGTATTTT.